This T cell receptor (beta chain) was documented in a study of T cell responses to AZD1222 COVID-19 vaccine. Points from the study as a whole: Elevations in Spike-specific TCR breadth and depth followed administration of two AZD1222 doses. All repertoire sampling was performed exclusively after the peak T cell response.

Regarding this clone: What it binds is unknown.

Assay used: immunoSEQ multiplex PCR; TCRdb lists only in-frame clones, some missing. The sample has about 110,000 clones, around 92% seen once. The TCR originated in an adult who received the AZD1222 COVID-19 vaccine. Sequenced here: peripheral blood, sampled 28 days after the second AZD1222 dose.

This CDR3 is CASSNLQGYEQFF. The CDR3 bases are TGTGCCAGCAGCAACCTACAGGGGTATGAGCAGTTCTTC. The chain has TRBV7-2 and TRBJ2-1; TRBD1 agrees at 7 bases. The V and J ends lost 5 bases and 8 bases, in that order; junction bases with no gene match: 6. The CDR3 is 13 amino acids. The germline V gene encodes CDR1 SGHTA and CDR2 FQGNSA.